This T cell receptor (beta chain) is drawn from a study of response to subunit inactivated influenza vaccine. MiXCR, run by TCRdb on the RT-PCR reads, gives a single entry per CDR3 protein. The top ten clones hold approximately 24% of a sample with approximately 200,000 distinct CDR3 sequences, under 15% of them seen once. This clonotype was seen many times. Germline values: CDR1 SGHTA, CDR2 FQGNSA. The CDR3 runs 12 residues. The ends lost 9 bases at V and 8 bases at J; junction bases unmatched: 5. The specimen comprised CD8+ T cells sorted from PBMCs, sampled 5 to 6 days after vaccination. This TCR was sampled from a man aged 45-65 years who received an inactivated influenza vaccine. The genes are TRBV7-2 and TRBJ2-1; TRBD2 aligns across 9 bases. CDR3 DNA sequence: TGTGCCAGGCGGGAGGGGGAGGATGAGCAGTTCTTC. Its translation: CARREGEDEQFF.